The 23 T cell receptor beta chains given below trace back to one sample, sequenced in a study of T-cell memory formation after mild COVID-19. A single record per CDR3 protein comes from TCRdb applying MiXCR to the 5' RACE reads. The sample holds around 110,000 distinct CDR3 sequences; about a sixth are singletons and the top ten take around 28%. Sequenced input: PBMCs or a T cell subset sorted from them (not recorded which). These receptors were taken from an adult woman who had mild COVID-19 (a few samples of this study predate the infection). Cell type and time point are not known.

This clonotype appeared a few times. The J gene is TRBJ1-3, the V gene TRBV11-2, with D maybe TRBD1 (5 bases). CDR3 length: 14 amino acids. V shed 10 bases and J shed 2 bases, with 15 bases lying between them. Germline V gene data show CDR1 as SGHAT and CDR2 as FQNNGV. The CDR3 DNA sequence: TGTGCCACCAGACAGTTTCTAACTGGAAACACCATATATTTT. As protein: CATRQFLTGNTIYF.

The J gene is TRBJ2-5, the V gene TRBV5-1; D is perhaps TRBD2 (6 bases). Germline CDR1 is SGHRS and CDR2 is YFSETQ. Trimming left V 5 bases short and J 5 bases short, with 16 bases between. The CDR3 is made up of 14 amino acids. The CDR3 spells CASRTTGGMETQYF. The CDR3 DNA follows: TGCGCCAGCAGAACAACCGGGGGTATGGAGACCCAGTACTTC.

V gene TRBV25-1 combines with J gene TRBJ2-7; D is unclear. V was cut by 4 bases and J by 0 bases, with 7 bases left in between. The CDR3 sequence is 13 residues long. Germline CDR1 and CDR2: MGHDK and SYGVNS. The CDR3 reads CASSVGVSYEQYF. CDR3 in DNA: TGTGCCAGCAGTGTAGGAGTCTCCTACGAGCAGTACTTC.

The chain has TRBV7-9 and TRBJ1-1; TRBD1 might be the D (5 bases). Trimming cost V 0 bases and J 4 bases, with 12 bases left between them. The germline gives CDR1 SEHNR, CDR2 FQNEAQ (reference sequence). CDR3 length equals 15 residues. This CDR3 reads CASSLALDQGTEAFF. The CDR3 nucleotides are TGTGCCAGCAGCTTAGCGTTAGATCAGGGCACTGAAGCTTTCTTT.

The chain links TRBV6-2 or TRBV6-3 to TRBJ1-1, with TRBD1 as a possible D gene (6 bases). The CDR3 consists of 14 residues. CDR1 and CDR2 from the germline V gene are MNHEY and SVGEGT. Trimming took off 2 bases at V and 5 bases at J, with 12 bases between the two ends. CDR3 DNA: TGTGCCAGCAGTTACGGGGGGCGCTTGACTGAAGCTTTCTTT. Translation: CASSYGGRLTEAFF.

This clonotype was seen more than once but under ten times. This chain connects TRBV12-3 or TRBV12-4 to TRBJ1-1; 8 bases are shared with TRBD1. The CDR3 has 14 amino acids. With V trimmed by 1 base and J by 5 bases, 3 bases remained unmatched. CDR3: CASSLGDRFTEAFF. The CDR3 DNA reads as TGTGCCAGCAGTTTAGGGGACAGGTTTACTGAAGCTTTCTTT.

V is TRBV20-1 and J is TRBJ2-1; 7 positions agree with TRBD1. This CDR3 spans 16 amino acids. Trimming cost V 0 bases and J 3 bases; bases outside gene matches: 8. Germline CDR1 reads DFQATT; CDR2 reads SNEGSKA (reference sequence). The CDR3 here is CSARDEGAVFYNEQFF. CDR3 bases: TGCAGTGCTAGAGATGAGGGGGCGGTCTTCTACAATGAGCAGTTCTTC.

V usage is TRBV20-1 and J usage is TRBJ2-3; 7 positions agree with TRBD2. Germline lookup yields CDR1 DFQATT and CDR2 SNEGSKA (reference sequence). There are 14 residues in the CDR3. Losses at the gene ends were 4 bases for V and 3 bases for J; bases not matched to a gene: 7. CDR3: CSAIRGRETDTQYF. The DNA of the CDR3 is TGCAGTGCTATCCGCGGGCGGGAGACAGATACGCAGTATTTT.

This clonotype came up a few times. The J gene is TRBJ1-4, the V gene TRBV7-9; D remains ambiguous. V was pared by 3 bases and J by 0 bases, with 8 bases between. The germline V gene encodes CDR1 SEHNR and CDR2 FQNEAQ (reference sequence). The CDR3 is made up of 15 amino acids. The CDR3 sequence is CASSFRAATNEKLFF. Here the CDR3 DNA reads TGTGCCAGCAGCTTTAGAGCCGCAACTAATGAAAAACTGTTTTTT.

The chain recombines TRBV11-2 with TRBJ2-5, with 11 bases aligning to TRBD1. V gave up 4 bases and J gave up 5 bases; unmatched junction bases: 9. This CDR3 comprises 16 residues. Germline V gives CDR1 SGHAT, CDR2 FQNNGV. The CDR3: CASSSTPGQGGETQYF. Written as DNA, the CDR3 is TGTGCCAGCAGCTCAACCCCGGGACAGGGGGGTGAGACCCAGTACTTC. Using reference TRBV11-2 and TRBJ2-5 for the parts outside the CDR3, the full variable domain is EAGVAQSPRYKIIEKRQSVAFWCNPISGHATLYWYQQILGQGPKLLIQFQNNGVVDDSQLPKDRFSAERLKGVDSTLKIQPAKLEDSAVYLCASSSTPGQGGETQYFGPGTRLLVL.

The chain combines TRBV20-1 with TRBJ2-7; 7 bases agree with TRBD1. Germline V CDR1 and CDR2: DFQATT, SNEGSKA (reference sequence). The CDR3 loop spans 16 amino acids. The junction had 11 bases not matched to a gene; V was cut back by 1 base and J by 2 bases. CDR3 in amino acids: CSARGPPDRTPYEQYF. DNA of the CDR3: TGCAGTGCTAGAGGACCCCCGGACAGGACTCCCTACGAGCAGTACTTC.

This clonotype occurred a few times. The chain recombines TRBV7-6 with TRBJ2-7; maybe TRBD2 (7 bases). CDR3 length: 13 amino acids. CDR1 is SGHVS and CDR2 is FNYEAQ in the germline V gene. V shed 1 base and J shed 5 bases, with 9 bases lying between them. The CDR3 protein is CASSLGGGHEQYF. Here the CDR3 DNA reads TGTGCCAGCAGCTTAGGGGGGGGCCACGAGCAGTACTTC.

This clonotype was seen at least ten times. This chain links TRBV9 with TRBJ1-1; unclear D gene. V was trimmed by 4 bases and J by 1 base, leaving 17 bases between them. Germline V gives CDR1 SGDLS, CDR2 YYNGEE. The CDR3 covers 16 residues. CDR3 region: CASSFSVRSSNTEAFF. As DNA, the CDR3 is TGTGCCAGCAGCTTTAGCGTGAGGTCGTCGAACACTGAAGCTTTCTTT. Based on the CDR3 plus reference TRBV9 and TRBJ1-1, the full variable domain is DSGVTQTPKHLITATGQRVTLRCSPRSGDLSVYWYQQSLDQGLQFLIQYYNGEERAKGNILERFSAQQFPDLHSELNLSSLELGDSALYFCASSFSVRSSNTEAFFGQGTRLTVV.

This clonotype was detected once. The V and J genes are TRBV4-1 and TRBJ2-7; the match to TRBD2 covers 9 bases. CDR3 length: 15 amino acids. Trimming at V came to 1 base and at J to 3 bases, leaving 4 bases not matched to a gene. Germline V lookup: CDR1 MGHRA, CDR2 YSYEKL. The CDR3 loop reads CASSQASGGYYEQYF. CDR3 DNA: TGCGCCAGCAGCCAAGCGAGCGGGGGGTACTACGAGCAGTACTTC.

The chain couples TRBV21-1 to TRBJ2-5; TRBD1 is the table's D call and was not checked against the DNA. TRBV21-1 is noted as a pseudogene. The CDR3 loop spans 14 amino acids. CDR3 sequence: CASPRGAGLDPQYF. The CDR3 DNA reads TGTGCCAGCCCCAGGGGGGCCGGTTTAGATCCCCAGTACTTC.

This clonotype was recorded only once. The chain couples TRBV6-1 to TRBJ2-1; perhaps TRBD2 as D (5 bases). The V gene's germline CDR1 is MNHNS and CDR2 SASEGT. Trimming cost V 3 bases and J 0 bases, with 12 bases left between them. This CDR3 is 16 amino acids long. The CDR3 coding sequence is TGTGCCAGCAGTGAGCACGGGGATCACTCCTACAATGAGCAGTTCTTC. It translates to CASSEHGDHSYNEQFF.

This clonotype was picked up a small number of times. CDR3 residues: CASSDFYEQYF. The CDR3 bases are TGTGCCAGCAGTGATTTCTACGAGCAGTACTTC. The gene calls are TRBV25-1 and TRBJ2-7, with no clear D. V was trimmed by 3 bases and J by 3 bases, leaving 3 bases between them. The CDR3 runs to 11 residues. Germline V gene lookup returns CDR1 MGHDK and CDR2 SYGVNS.

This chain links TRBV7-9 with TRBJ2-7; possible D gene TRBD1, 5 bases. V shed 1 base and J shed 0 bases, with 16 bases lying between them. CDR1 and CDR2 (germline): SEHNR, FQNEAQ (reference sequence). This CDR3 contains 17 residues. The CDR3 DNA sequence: TGTGCCAGCAGCTTAGGGGTTCAGGGAAGTTCCTCCTACGAGCAGTACTTC. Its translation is CASSLGVQGSSSYEQYF.

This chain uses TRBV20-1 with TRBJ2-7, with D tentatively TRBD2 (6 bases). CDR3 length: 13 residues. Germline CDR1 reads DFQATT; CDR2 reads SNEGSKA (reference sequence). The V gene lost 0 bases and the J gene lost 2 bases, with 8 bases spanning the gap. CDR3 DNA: TGCAGTGCTAGAGAGACTAGTACCTACGAGCAGTACGTC. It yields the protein CSARETSTYEQYV.

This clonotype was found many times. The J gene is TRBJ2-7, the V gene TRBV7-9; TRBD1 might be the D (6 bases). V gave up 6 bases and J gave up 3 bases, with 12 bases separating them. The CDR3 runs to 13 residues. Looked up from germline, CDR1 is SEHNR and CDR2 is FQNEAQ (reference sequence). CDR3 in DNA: TGTGCCAGCAGGACCGGACAGAGCTACGAGCAGTACTTC. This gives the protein CASRTGQSYEQYF.

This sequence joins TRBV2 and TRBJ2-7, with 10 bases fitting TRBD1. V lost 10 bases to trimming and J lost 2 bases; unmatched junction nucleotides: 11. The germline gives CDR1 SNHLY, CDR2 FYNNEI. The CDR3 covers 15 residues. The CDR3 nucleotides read TGTGCCATGGGTCGACAGGGGGCCGGCCCCTACGAGCAGTACTTC. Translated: CAMGRQGAGPYEQYF.

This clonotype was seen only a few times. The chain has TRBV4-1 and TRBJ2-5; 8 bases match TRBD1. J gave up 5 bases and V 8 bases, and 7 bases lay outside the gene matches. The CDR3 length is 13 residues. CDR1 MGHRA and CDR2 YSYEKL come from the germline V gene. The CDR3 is CASGQGLSETQYF. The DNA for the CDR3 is TGCGCCAGCGGACAGGGACTCTCGGAGACCCAGTACTTC.

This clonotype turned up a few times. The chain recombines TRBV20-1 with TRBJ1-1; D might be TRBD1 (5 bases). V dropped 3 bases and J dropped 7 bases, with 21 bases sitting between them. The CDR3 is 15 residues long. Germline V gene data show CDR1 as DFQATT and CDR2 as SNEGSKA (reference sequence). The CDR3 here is CSASSPAGLRDEAFF. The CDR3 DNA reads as TGCAGTGCTAGTTCCCCTGCGGGGCTTCGCGATGAAGCTTTCTTT.